These 24 T cell receptor beta chains originate from one sample sequenced in a study of cytomegalovirus exposure and HLA in healthy donors. Profiling relied on immunoSEQ multiplex PCR, and the TCRdb table lists in-frame clones only, not all of them. The table lists more than 250,000 clones, 86% of them singletons. Sequenced: PBMCs. The origin of the receptors is a woman younger than 30 in good health and CMV-seronegative.

The chain joins TRBV6-1 to TRBJ2-7; 8 nucleotides match TRBD2. Losses at the gene ends were 2 bases for V and 2 bases for J; bases not matched to a gene: 17. This CDR3 has 19 residues. CDR1 is MNHNS and CDR2 is SASEGT in the germline V gene. CDR3 DNA: TGTGCCAGCAGTGAATCTCCCCCCGGGACTAGGGGCGACACCTACGAGCAGTACTTC. Residues: CASSESPPGTRGDTYEQYF.

The V and J genes are TRBV4-1 and TRBJ1-4, with TRBD1 as a possible D gene (5 bases). Trimming stripped 3 bases from V and 7 bases from J, with 9 bases between. CDR1 is MGHRA and CDR2 is YSYEKL in the germline V gene. CDR3 length: 13 residues. The CDR3 coding sequence is TGCGCCAGCAGCCAGTGGGGGGGTGAAAAACTGTTTTTT. Its protein product is CASSQWGGEKLFF.

The chain links TRBV7-7 to TRBJ1-1, with a possible D match to TRBD1 (6 bases). Germline assignment: CDR1 SSHAT and CDR2 FNYEAQ (reference sequence). This CDR3 contains 13 residues. Trimming left V 5 bases short and J 6 bases short, with 13 bases between. The CDR3 loop reads CASSPDRGAEAFF. For the CDR3, the DNA is TGTGCCAGCAGCCCGGACAGAGGGGCTGAAGCTTTCTTT.

In its sample, this clone was seen a few times. Other DNA sequences within the sample encode an identical CDR3. J is TRBJ1-5 and V is TRBV28, with D uncertain. The length of the CDR3 is 12 residues. Germline lookup yields CDR1 MDHEN and CDR2 SYDVKM. V lost 6 bases and J 9 bases, leaving 12 bases between the germline ends. CDR3 amino acids: CASSPPRGPQHF. The CDR3 region has the DNA TGTGCCAGCAGCCCCCCCCGGGGGCCCCAGCATTTT. Supplemented by reference TRBV28 and TRBJ1-5, the full variable domain reads DVKVTQSSRYLVKRTGEKVFLECVQDMDHENMFWYRQDPGLGLRLIYFSYDVKMKEKGDIPEGYSVSREKKERFSLILESASTNQTSMYLCASSPPRGPQHFGDGTRLSIL.

The chain is built from TRBV4-3 and TRBJ2-1, with TRBD2 matching 10 bases. The CDR3 has 16 amino acids. CDR1 LGHNA and CDR2 YSLEER come from the germline V gene. The V and J ends lost 4 bases and 9 bases, in that order; junction bases with no gene match: 12. The CDR3 bases are TGCGCCAGCAGCCCCATCCCCCCTAGCGGGAGCGGTGAGCAGTTCTTC. Translation: CASSPIPPSGSGEQFF.

The chain is built from TRBV10-3 and TRBJ1-5, with D possibly TRBD1 on 5 matching bases. The germline V and J ends were trimmed by 3 bases and 3 bases, with 9 bases remaining between them. Germline values: CDR1 ENHRY, CDR2 SYGVKD. CDR3 length: 14 amino acids. DNA for the CDR3: TGTGCCATCAGTGAAGGGGTCCCCAATCAGCCCCAGCATTTT. Protein product: CAISEGVPNQPQHF.

This sequence joins TRBV7-2 and TRBJ2-5; TRBD2 might be the D (6 bases). The germline V gene encodes CDR1 SGHTA and CDR2 FQGNSA. The CDR3 runs to 15 residues. V was trimmed by 1 base and J by 7 bases, leaving 16 bases between them. CDR3: CASSLGSRRDGTQYF. The DNA for the CDR3 is TGTGCCAGCAGCTTAGGAAGCAGGAGGGACGGGACCCAGTACTTC.

The J gene is TRBJ1-1, the V gene TRBV2; D may be TRBD1 (5 bases). Looked up from germline, CDR1 is SNHLY and CDR2 is FYNNEI. The CDR3 length is 15 residues. V was pared by 2 bases and J by 1 base, with 11 bases between. CDR3 sequence: CASSETRQPNTEAFF. The CDR3 DNA reads as TGTGCCAGCAGTGAAACCCGACAGCCGAACACTGAAGCTTTCTTT.

The rearrangement joins TRBV27 to TRBJ2-5; weak D call: TRBD2 (6 bases). V was trimmed by 5 bases and J by 5 bases, leaving 18 bases between them. The CDR3 covers 15 residues. The V gene's germline CDR1 is MNHEY and CDR2 SMNVEV (reference sequence). In DNA, the CDR3 is TGTGCCAGCAGTCCGTTTTACGAAGGAGGGGAGACCCAGTACTTC. This encodes CASSPFYEGGETQYF.

The CDR3 reads CASSTQDRVGDGYTF. The DNA of the CDR3 is TGTGCCAGCAGTACACAAGACAGGGTCGGAGATGGCTACACCTTC. This chain links TRBV6-5 with TRBJ1-2; 7 bases agree with TRBD1. The junction had 12 bases not matched to a gene; V was cut back by 5 bases and J by 6 bases. This CDR3 spans 15 amino acids. CDR1 is MNHEY and CDR2 is SVGAGI in the germline V gene.

The chain joins TRBV4-3 to TRBJ2-1; perhaps TRBD1 as D (5 bases). The V gene's germline CDR1 is LGHNA and CDR2 YSLEER. Trimming pared 0 bases from V and 10 bases from J, leaving 16 bases between. There are 15 residues in the CDR3. CDR3 sequence reads: CASSQDPRTPLEQFF. In nucleotides, the CDR3 is TGCGCCAGCAGCCAAGATCCACGGACACCCTTAGAGCAGTTCTTC.

The chain uses TRBV7-2 and TRBJ1-2, with TRBD1 matching over 7 bases. The junction had 7 bases not matched to a gene; V was cut back by 5 bases and J by 1 base. CDR3 size: 15 residues. Germline CDR1 reads SGHTA; CDR2 reads FQGNSA. CDR3 loop: CASSPGTAFNYGYTF. The DNA of the CDR3 is TGTGCCAGCAGCCCTGGGACAGCTTTTAACTATGGCTACACCTTC.

The V call is TRBV9, the J call TRBJ2-5; TRBD2 might be the D (6 bases). From germline, CDR1 is SGDLS and CDR2 YYNGEE. The CDR3 contains 15 residues. Trimming took 2 bases from V and 2 from J, leaving 13 bases between them. Here the CDR3 DNA reads TGTGCCAGCAGCGTCCTCGGGAGAGCACAAGAGACCCAGTACTTC. Encoded protein: CASSVLGRAQETQYF.

The J gene is TRBJ1-1, the V gene TRBV6-1, with 9 bases identical to TRBD1. J was trimmed by 6 bases and V by 3 bases; bases with no gene match: 5. The CDR3 sequence is 14 residues long. The germline V gene has CDR1 MNHNS and CDR2 SASEGT. The CDR3 nucleotides are TGTGCCAGCAGTGAGGTTGGGACAGGGTCTGAAGCTTTCTTT. This gives the protein CASSEVGTGSEAFF.

This clone was recorded only once. CDR3 loop: CASSLIEGEQFF. The CDR3 DNA reads TGCGCCAGCAGCTTGATCGAGGGTGAGCAGTTCTTC. The chain couples TRBV5-1 to TRBJ2-1; maybe TRBD2 (5 bases). The CDR3 spans 12 residues. Germline CDR1 and CDR2: SGHRS and YFSETQ. V was clipped by 1 base and J by 9 bases, with 8 bases between them.

There are a few counts of this clone. The rearrangement links TRBV5-1 to TRBJ1-2; maybe TRBD1 (6 bases). This CDR3 is 14 amino acids long. CDR1 is SGHRS and CDR2 is YFSETQ in the germline V gene. The ends were cut back, 4 bases at V and 3 bases at J, with 13 bases in the middle. CDR3 nucleotides: TGCGCCAGCAGCGTCGGGGGGCGCGACTATGGCTACACCTTC. It codes for CASSVGGRDYGYTF.

This sequence joins TRBV7-3 and TRBJ1-1; TRBD1 is a possible D gene (6 bases). Trimming left V 5 bases short and J 0 bases short, with 10 bases between. The CDR3 has 14 amino acids. Per the germline V gene, CDR1 is SGHTA and CDR2 is FQGTGA. In DNA, the CDR3 is TGTGCCAGCAGCGGCAGGGGCATGAACACTGAAGCTTTCTTT. This gives the protein CASSGRGMNTEAFF.

The chain combines TRBV28 with TRBJ2-2; a possible D gene is TRBD1 (5 bases). Germline CDR1 MDHEN, CDR2 SYDVKM. Trimming pared 6 bases from V and 0 bases from J, leaving 20 bases between. The CDR3 length is 18 residues. CDR3 DNA sequence: TGTGCCAGCAGCCTTCCTGTAGGGGTTCGAACGAACACCGGGGAGCTGTTTTTT. Its translation: CASSLPVGVRTNTGELFF.

J is TRBJ2-1 and V is TRBV9, with 11 bases matching TRBD2. Germline V gene data show CDR1 as SGDLS and CDR2 as YYNGEE. The CDR3 runs 15 residues. V lost 3 bases to trimming and J lost 6 bases; unmatched junction nucleotides: 5. CDR3 amino acids: CASSGTSGSINEQFF. The CDR3 DNA sequence: TGTGCCAGCAGCGGAACTAGCGGGAGTATCAATGAGCAGTTCTTC.

J is TRBJ2-7 and V is TRBV21-1; the table's D call, TRBD1, was not checked against the DNA. TRBV21-1 is recorded as a pseudogene. This CDR3 is 14 amino acids long. The CDR3 protein is CASSRRDSTYEQYF. The CDR3 DNA follows: TGTGCCAGCAGCAGGCGGGACAGCACCTACGAGCAGTACTTC.

This clone occurred once. The chain recombines TRBV27 with TRBJ2-7, with 14 bases identical to TRBD2. The junction had 2 bases not matched to a gene; V was cut back by 4 bases and J by 3 bases. The CDR3 is made up of 15 amino acids. CDR1 MNHEY and CDR2 SMNVEV come from the germline V gene (reference sequence). In DNA, the CDR3 is TGTGCCAGCAGTTGGGGGACTAGCGGGGGCTACGAGCAGTACTTC. Protein product: CASSWGTSGGYEQYF.

This sequence joins TRBV7-2 and TRBJ2-7, with D unclear. The germline V gene has CDR1 SGHTA and CDR2 FQGNSA. V was clipped by 5 bases and J by 3 bases, with 17 bases between them. The CDR3 consists of 15 residues. The CDR3 here is CASSDGLGNVYEQYF. For the CDR3, the DNA is TGTGCCAGCAGCGACGGATTGGGCAACGTCTACGAGCAGTACTTC.

For this clone: Other nucleotide sequences from this sample produce the same CDR3. The rearrangement uses TRBV5-1 and TRBJ2-7, with D perhaps TRBD2 (5 bases). The CDR3 is 14 residues long. Germline V CDR1 and CDR2: SGHRS, YFSETQ. V lost 0 bases and J 2 bases, leaving 9 bases between the germline ends. The chain's CDR3 is CASSLGAGTYEQYF. In DNA form, the CDR3 reads TGCGCCAGCAGCTTGGGGGCGGGCACCTACGAGCAGTACTTC. Full variable domain (outside the CDR3, taken from reference TRBV5-1 and TRBJ2-7): KAGVTQTPRYLIKTRGQQVTLSCSPISGHRSVSWYQQTPGQGLQFLFEYFSETQRNKGNFPGRFSGRQFSNSRSEMNVSTLELGDSALYLCASSLGAGTYEQYFGPGTRLTVT.

The V and J genes are TRBV9 and TRBJ2-3; D unclear. The CDR3 has 12 residues. Trimming cost V 3 bases and J 6 bases, with 8 bases left between them. Germline CDR1 reads SGDLS; CDR2 reads YYNGEE. CDR3 protein: CASSGSSDTQYF. The DNA for the CDR3 is TGTGCCAGCAGCGGATCTAGTGATACGCAGTATTTT.